This T cell receptor beta chain was found in a study of cytomegalovirus exposure and HLA in healthy donors. Only in-frame clones appear in the TCRdb table, and some are missing; sequencing was by immunoSEQ multiplex PCR. Found here are around 190,000 clones, roughly 86% of them singletons; the top ten hold around 7.2%. With 5 bases removed from V and 5 bases from J, the gap between germline ends came to 16 bases. There are 14 residues in the CDR3. CDR1 SGHRS and CDR2 YFSETQ come from the germline V gene. The study drew the donors from its approximately 110-subject validation cohort, separate from the roughly 670-subject first cohort.

What was sequenced was PBMCs. V gene TRBV5-1 combines with J gene TRBJ1-2; D is perhaps TRBD1 (6 bases). The origin of this receptor is a man aged 30 to 45 in good health and CMV-seropositive. The CDR3 spells CASRRTTGQYGYTF. The CDR3 nucleotides read TGCGCCAGCAGACGCACTACAGGGCAGTATGGCTACACCTTC.